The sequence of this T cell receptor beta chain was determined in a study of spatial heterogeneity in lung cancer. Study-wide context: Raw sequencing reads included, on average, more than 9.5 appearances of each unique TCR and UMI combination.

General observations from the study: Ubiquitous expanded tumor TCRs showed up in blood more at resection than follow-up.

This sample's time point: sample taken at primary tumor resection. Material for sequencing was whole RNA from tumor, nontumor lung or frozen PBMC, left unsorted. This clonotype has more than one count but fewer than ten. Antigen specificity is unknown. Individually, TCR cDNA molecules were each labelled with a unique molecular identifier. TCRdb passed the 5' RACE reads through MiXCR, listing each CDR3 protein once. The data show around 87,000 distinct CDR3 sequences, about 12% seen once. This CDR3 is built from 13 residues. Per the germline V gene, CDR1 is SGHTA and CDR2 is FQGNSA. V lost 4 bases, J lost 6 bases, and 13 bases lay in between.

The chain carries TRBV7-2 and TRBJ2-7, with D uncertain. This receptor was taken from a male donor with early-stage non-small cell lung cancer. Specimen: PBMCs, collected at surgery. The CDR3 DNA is TGTGCCAGCAGCTCCTTAGGATACGGCGAGCAGTACTTC. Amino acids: CASSSLGYGEQYF.